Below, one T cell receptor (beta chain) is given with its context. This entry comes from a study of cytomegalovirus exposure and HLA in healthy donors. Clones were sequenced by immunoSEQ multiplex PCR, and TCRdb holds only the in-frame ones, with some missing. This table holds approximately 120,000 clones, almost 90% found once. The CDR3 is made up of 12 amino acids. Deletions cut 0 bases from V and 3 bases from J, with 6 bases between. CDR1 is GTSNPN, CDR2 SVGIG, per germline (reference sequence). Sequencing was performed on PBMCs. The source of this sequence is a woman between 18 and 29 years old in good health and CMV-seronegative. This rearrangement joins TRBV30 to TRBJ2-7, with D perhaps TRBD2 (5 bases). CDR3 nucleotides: TGTGCCTGGAGTGTCGGGAACTACGAGCAGTACTTC. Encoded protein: CAWSVGNYEQYF. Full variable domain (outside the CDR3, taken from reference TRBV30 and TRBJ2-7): SQTIHQWPATLVQPVGSPLSLECTVEGTSNPNLYWYRQAAGRGLQLLFYSVGIGQISSEVPQNLSASRPQDRQFILSSKKLLLSDSGFYLCAWSVGNYEQYFGPGTRLTVT.